Listed here is a single T cell receptor beta chain. Original processing notes: The assay estimated nucleated cells by amplifying reference gene primers. The assay was immunoSEQ multiplex PCR, and TCRdb's table has in-frame clones only and misses some. V and J calls and clone size follow that table, whereas D and trimming were derived from the DNA. Of 40,000 or so clones listed, roughly 89% are singletons. This sample is part of a study of blood T cell repertoires in COVID-19. Study information: Material from acute and convalescent COVID-19 was sourced from the United States, Italy and Spain. PBMCs, B-cell-depleted T cells, or T cells were the source of the cDNA or gDNA that made up the material.

The CDR3 totals 14 residues. Germline values: CDR1 SEHNR, CDR2 FQNEAQ (reference sequence). The V end lost 4 bases, the J end lost 1 base, and 10 bases lay between the germline ends. Sequencing was carried out using peripheral blood. The receptor's source is a human donor in a cohort sampled during active COVID-19. V and J are TRBV7-9 and TRBJ1-1; D is uncertain. The CDR3 loop reads CASSSGFENTEAFF. The CDR3 nucleotides read TGTGCCAGCAGCTCGGGTTTCGAGAACACTGAAGCTTTCTTT. Filled out from reference TRBV7-9 and TRBJ1-1, the complete variable domain reads DTGVSQNPRHKITKRGQNVTFRCDPISEHNRLYWYRQTLGQGPEFLTYFQNEAQLEKSRLLSDRFSAERPKGSFSTLEIQRTEQGDSAMYLCASSSGFENTEAFFGQGTRLTVV.